This T cell receptor beta chain originates from a study of blood T cell repertoires in COVID-19. Study overall: Specimens from acute and convalescent COVID-19 originated in the United States, Italy and Spain. From T cells, B-cell-depleted T cells, or PBMCs came the material, which was cDNA or gDNA.

Assay: immunoSEQ multiplex PCR; the TCRdb copy retains only in-frame clones and omits some. Seen here are roughly 440,000 clones, about 91% observed once, and the top ten hold around an eighth. This CDR3 spans 15 amino acids. CDR1 is LNHDA and CDR2 is SQIVND in the germline V gene (reference sequence). The V gene lost 3 bases and the J gene lost 8 bases, with 14 bases spanning the gap. V and J are TRBV19 and TRBJ1-6; weak D call: TRBD1 (6 bases). The sequence was obtained from a woman in her 50s with COVID-19, enrolled during active disease. Sequenced sample: peripheral blood. In DNA, the CDR3 is TGTGCCAGTAGTATCTCCGGTCCAGGGGATTCACCCCTCCACTTT. It codes for CASSISGPGDSPLHF.